Presented here are 17 T cell receptor beta chains from one specimen sequenced in a study of shared clonotypes between healthy human individuals. Assay used: immunoSEQ multiplex PCR; TCRdb lists only in-frame clones, some missing. The sample holds about 1.1 million clones, around 77% seen once. Input material: memory CD4+ T cells from PBMCs. Indicated subset: CD45RA-negative fraction. The source of these receptors is a man in his late teens or twenties in good health. Some clones in this sample may be carry-over from other donors' samples.

V usage is TRBV28 and J usage is TRBJ1-2; 7 nucleotides align to TRBD1. From germline, CDR1 is MDHEN and CDR2 SYDVKM. The CDR3 sequence is 15 residues long. With V trimmed by 6 bases and J by 3 bases, 10 bases remained unmatched. CDR3 residues: CASSASQGGHYGYTF. The CDR3 DNA reads as TGTGCCAGCAGCGCCTCCCAGGGGGGGCACTATGGCTACACCTTC.

Of note for this clone: At one of its ends the junction is not consistent with the germline gene, which may arise from a read error. The rearrangement links TRBV28 to TRBJ1-2; 7 bases are a match to TRBD1. The length of the CDR3 is 13 residues. Germline CDR1 and CDR2: MDHEN and SYDVKM. The CDR3, as DNA: TGTGCCAGCAGTTTACTACAGGGGAGTCGCTACAACTTC. Translating it yields CASSLLQGSRYNF.

The rearrangement links TRBV7-3 to TRBJ2-2, with D possibly TRBD1 on 5 matching bases. CDR3 length: 15 residues. Trimming cost V 5 bases and J 2 bases, with 12 bases left between them. Germline CDR1 is SGHTA and CDR2 is FQGTGA. The CDR3 DNA sequence: TGTGCCAGCAGCCCCTACAGGTCTAACACCGGGGAGCTGTTTTTT. This translates into CASSPYRSNTGELFF.

This clone has just a few counts. The chain employs TRBV12-5 and TRBJ1-1; D might be TRBD1 (6 bases). The CDR3 totals 16 residues. CDR1 is LGHNT and CDR2 is FRNRAP in the germline V gene. The V end was cut by 0 bases, the J end by 0 bases, with 11 bases between. The CDR3 region is CASGLVLQGLNTEAFF. CDR3 coding DNA: TGTGCTAGTGGTTTGGTATTACAGGGCTTGAACACTGAAGCTTTCTTT. Full variable domain (rest looked up from reference TRBV12-5 and TRBJ1-1): DARVTQTPRHKVTEMGQEVTMRCQPILGHNTVFWYRQTMMQGLELLAYFRNRAPLDDSGMPKDRFSAEMPDATLATLKIQPSEPRDSAVYFCASGLVLQGLNTEAFFGQGTRLTVV.

This clone was counted a single time. The rearrangement joins TRBV27 to TRBJ2-6, with D uncertain. From germline, CDR1 is MNHEY and CDR2 SMNVEV (reference sequence). This CDR3 is 15 amino acids long. The ends were cut back, 3 bases at V and 3 bases at J, with 9 bases in the middle. CDR3 sequence reads: CASSFRTGGANVLTF. The DNA of the CDR3 is TGTGCCAGCAGTTTCCGCACGGGTGGGGCCAACGTCCTGACTTTC.

CDR3 amino acids: CASSPLAGTDTQYF. The CDR3 DNA reads TGTGCCAGCAGTCCCTTAGCGGGAACAGATACGCAGTATTTT. V is TRBV25-1 and J is TRBJ2-3; 8 bases align to TRBD2. Germline V gene data show CDR1 as MGHDK and CDR2 as SYGVNS. This CDR3 region has 14 residues. V was clipped by 5 bases and J by 3 bases; unmatched bases: 4.

The CDR3 DNA reads TGTGCCAGCAGACTCCGGGGGCCGGGAGATACGCAGTATTTT. It translates to CASRLRGPGDTQYF. This chain connects TRBV6-1 to TRBJ2-3; D may correspond to TRBD1 or TRBD2 (6 bases each). V was cut by 6 bases and J by 5 bases, with 15 bases left in between. Germline V gene data show CDR1 as MNHNS and CDR2 as SASEGT. CDR3 length: 14 residues.

The rearrangement links TRBV28 to TRBJ1-5, with D possibly TRBD1 on 6 matching bases. The germline CDR1 and CDR2 sequences are MDHEN and SYDVKM. This CDR3 comprises 15 residues. With 5 bases removed from V and 6 bases from J, the gap between germline ends came to 17 bases. The CDR3 DNA reads as TGTGCCAGCAGTCCGCACAGGGACCGGGGTCAGCCCCAGCATTTT. This translates into CASSPHRDRGQPQHF.

Here the CDR3 DNA reads TGTGCCAGCAGTGATCGGACAGGGGGCGTCTATGGCTACACCTTC. Translated: CASSDRTGGVYGYTF. This chain connects TRBV6-1 to TRBJ1-2; 11 positions match TRBD1. J was trimmed by 4 bases and V by 3 bases; bases with no gene match: 4. The CDR3 runs 15 residues. The germline V gene encodes CDR1 MNHNS and CDR2 SASEGT.

The chain has TRBV5-4 and TRBJ2-1, with 14 positions matching TRBD2. This CDR3 spans 16 amino acids. V shed 4 bases, J shed 8 bases, and the junction held 8 bases outside the gene matches. CDR1 and CDR2 from the germline V gene are SGHNT and YYREEE (reference sequence). CDR3 protein: CASSLAGTSGSYEQFF. The CDR3 DNA reads TGTGCCAGCAGCCTCGCCGGGACTAGCGGGAGCTATGAGCAGTTCTTC.

This chain joins TRBV6-4 and TRBJ2-5; the D is unclear. V was cut by 0 bases and J by 1 base, with 3 bases left in between. The length of the CDR3 is 13 residues. Germline lookup yields CDR1 MRHNA and CDR2 SNTAGT. CDR3 loop: CASSDSPQETQYF. The CDR3 DNA follows: TGTGCCAGCAGTGACTCTCCCCAAGAGACCCAGTACTTC.

This clone occurred once. The chain is built from TRBV10-3 and TRBJ1-6, with D tentatively TRBD1 (5 bases). The CDR3 extends over 13 amino acids. The ends were cut back, 3 bases at V and 10 bases at J, with 10 bases in the middle. The germline CDR1 and CDR2 sequences are ENHRY and SYGVKD. CDR3 nucleotides: TGTGCCATCAGTGACAGGGAGGTCTCACCCCTCCACTTT. Translating it yields CAISDREVSPLHF.

The chain uses TRBV28 and TRBJ1-3; 8 bases map to TRBD1. V lost 6 bases to trimming and J lost 4 bases; unmatched junction nucleotides: 11. Germline lookup yields CDR1 MDHEN and CDR2 SYDVKM. The CDR3 spans 16 residues. CDR3 protein: CASSLVPGQGGNTIYF. The CDR3 bases are TGTGCCAGCAGCTTGGTTCCCGGACAGGGCGGAAACACCATATATTTT.

This clone has just a few counts. The V call is TRBV11-3, the J call TRBJ2-3, with D tentatively TRBD2 (6 bases). V gave up 1 base and J gave up 2 bases, with 13 bases separating them. The CDR3 is made up of 16 amino acids. Looked up from germline, CDR1 is SGHNT and CDR2 is YENEEA. For the CDR3, the DNA is TGTGCCAGCAGCTTAGGAACTAGCTGGGACACAGATACGCAGTATTTT. Its translation is CASSLGTSWDTDTQYF.

The chain has TRBV20-1 and TRBJ2-2; D remains unclear. Trimming pared 0 bases from V and 7 bases from J, leaving 0 bases between. The CDR3 is 10 residues long. The germline CDR1 and CDR2 sequences are DFQATT and SNEGSKA (reference sequence). CDR3 loop: CSARDGELFF. The CDR3, as DNA: TGCAGTGCTAGAGACGGGGAGCTGTTTTTT.

The chain combines TRBV5-4 with TRBJ1-2; D is unclear. V was pared by 6 bases and J by 6 bases, with 12 bases between. In germline, CDR1 is SGHNT, CDR2 YYREEE (reference sequence). The CDR3 consists of 12 residues. In nucleotides, the CDR3 is TGTGCCAGCACCAACGACGGAGATGGCTACACCTTC. Translated: CASTNDGDGYTF.

J is TRBJ2-2 and V is TRBV29-1; the D gene is possibly TRBD2 (5 bases). V shed 3 bases and J shed 2 bases, with 10 bases lying between them. CDR3 length equals 14 residues. Germline CDR1 reads SQVTM; CDR2 reads ANQGSEA. CDR3 sequence reads: CSVESGLNTGELFF. CDR3 nucleotide sequence: TGCAGCGTTGAGTCGGGGTTAAACACCGGGGAGCTGTTTTTT.